This T cell receptor (beta chain) was obtained from a study of blood T cell repertoires in COVID-19 (dated by TCRdb to about 2020). Describing the broader study: Collaborator samples came from the United States, Italy and Spain and covered acute and convalescent phases of COVID-19. The prospective study material was composed of cDNA or gDNA derived from T cells, B-cell-depleted T cells, or PBMCs. Subjects who had been exposed to COVID-19, were actively infected with it, or had recovered from it provided the deeply sampled blood TCRbeta repertoires that made up the dataset. The repertoires were released in a freely available public database meant as a resource for research on the immune response to SARS-CoV-2. Samples came from the ongoing ImmuneRACE study (first 160 participants) plus 1,254 subjects from 6 global collaborators. The sample metadata nearly always contained a de-identified subject ID, COVID-19 status, age in years and sex. Where available, HLA class I and class II types were obtained from metadata supplied by the sample provider rather than from assay-based typing. What the work shows at the level of the full study, not this receptor alone: How much clinical and demographic metadata was included differed by source and by participant, and the metadata was provided uncurated.

V loses 4 bases at its end and J loses 6 bases; junction bases beyond the gene matches: 9. The CDR3 covers 15 residues, taking in both the cysteine and the phenylalanine. CDR3 DNA is the only sequence kept; it has 45 bases, read in frame from the first base. The germline V gene supplies CDR1 SGHTA and CDR2 FQGNSA. TCRbeta CDR3 regions were amplified from genomic DNA using the immunoSEQ Assay, a bias-controlled multiplex PCR. Per the authors' processing: The number of nucleated cells in each sample was estimated from the amplification of reference gene primers within the assay. To quantify the absolute abundance of each unique TCRbeta CDR3 rearrangement, sequence reads were collapsed and filtered. For each sample, productive Simpson clonality was calculated as the square root of Simpson's diversity index over productive rearrangements. In its TCRdb copy, this immuneACCESS table keeps in-frame sequences only and misses some clones. Where compared with another copy, unresolved V genes explain less than half of these, and the others have no known cause. The DNA gave D and trimming, while V, J and clone size come from that table. The sample table contains 250,000 or so clones; only one count was recorded for 70% to 90% of them. Of the sample, 11% falls within the top ten clones.

Comment on this clone: The antigen it recognizes is unknown. No qualities accompany the bases; no much larger clone lies one base away.

Participants in the prospective study were aged about 18 to 100 years, lived in over 20 United States geographic areas, and enrolled through a virtual design. To assign participants to cohorts, the prospective study relied on clinical history that participants themselves reported in a screening survey and a study questionnaire. Recovered participants in ImmuneRACE Cohort 3 were defined as having two consecutive negative NP/OP PCR tests, clearance from a healthcare professional, or resolution of symptoms. In the prospective study, whole blood, serum and a nasopharyngeal or oropharyngeal swab were collected from each participant by mobile phlebotomists. Additional blood draws and questionnaires over an approximately two-month period could optionally be provided by prospective study participants. Blood samples from the prospective study were shipped frozen or at room temperature prior to DNA extraction.

The sequencing sample was made of PBMCs or T cells enriched from blood (not recorded which). The sequence derives from a man aged 30 to 39 who had recovered from COVID-19. The rearrangement combines TRBV7-2 with TRBJ2-7, with 10 junctional bases fitting TRBD1. The DNA reads as follows: TGTGCCAGCAGCTCCACACCGGGACAGGGGTCCGAGCAGTACTTC. Its coded protein is CASSSTPGQGSEQYF.